Given below is one T cell receptor beta chain in context. Its antigen is unknown. Trimming took off 4 bases at V and 0 bases at J, with 15 bases between the two ends. CDR3 length: 16 residues. Per the germline V gene, CDR1 is MGHRA and CDR2 is YSYEKL. Sequencing was performed with immunoSEQ multiplex PCR; in TCRdb, only in-frame clones are kept and a portion is missing. The sample has about 12,000 clones; over 75% are singletons. The data stem from a study of tumor-infiltrating lymphocytes in localized non-small cell lung cancer. Overall study context: Each patient gave resected tumor and non-adjacent uninvolved lung tissue.

Study-wide findings and caveats: Different pieces of the same tissue were used for each assay. Available tissue quantity limited TCR sequencing to a patient subset. Recurrence-free survival showed no association with tumor T-cell fraction.

This sequence joins TRBV4-1 and TRBJ2-5; D gene ambiguous. This clonotype originated in a human donor with non-small cell lung cancer. The sequenced material came from lung tumor tissue. The CDR3 nucleotides are TGCGCCAGCAGCCCCGGTGGAGCTTCCTACCAAGAGACCCAGTACTTC. Translated, it gives CASSPGGASYQETQYF.